A selection of T cell receptor beta chains follows, all from one sample in a study of T cell responses to AZD1222 COVID-19 vaccine. Data came from immunoSEQ multiplex PCR; TCRdb stores just in-frame clones and leaves some out. The sample carries about 110,000 clones, approximately 90% recorded once. Material: peripheral blood, obtained 28 days after the second AZD1222 dose. The receptors derive from an adult who received the AZD1222 COVID-19 vaccine. The CDR3 runs from the conserved cysteine through the conserved F or W. A D gene is named only where the DNA matches it firmly. Expanded clones are given a class, and other clones once, few, many or no size at all.

v_gene,j_gene,abundance,d_gene,CDR3nt,CDR3aa
TRBV6-2/TRBV6-3,TRBJ2-7,.,.,TGTGCCAGCAGTTACTCTCTGGACCTAGGGGCCTACGAGCAGTACTTC,CASSYSLDLGAYEQYF
TRBV4-3,TRBJ1-1,.,TRBD1,TGCGCCAGCAGCCAAGGACAGGGTACTCTGGCTGAAGCTTTCTTT,CASSQGQGTLAEAFF
TRBV6-1,TRBJ1-1,.,TRBD1,TGTGCCAGCAGTCAAGCGACAGGGCCTTTGACTGAAGCTTTCTTT,CASSQATGPLTEAFF
TRBV18,TRBJ2-7,.,TRBD1,TGTGCCAGCTCACCAGGAACAGGGGATCCCTACGAGCAGTACTTC,CASSPGTGDPYEQYF
TRBV19,TRBJ1-2,.,.,TGTGCCAGTAGTATGCCCAGGGGCCAGGGGGGCTACACCTTC,CASSMPRGQGGYTF
TRBV18,TRBJ1-5,.,TRBD1,TGTGCCAGCTCACCCCCGGGACAGGGGGCGGGACAGCCCCAGCATTTT,CASSPPGQGAGQPQHF
TRBV4-2,TRBJ1-1,.,.,TGTGCCAGCAGCCAAGGGGTGAACACTGAAGCTTTCTTT,CASSQGVNTEAFF
TRBV18,TRBJ1-1,.,.,TGTGCCAGCTCACCAGTTAGCATAATGAACACTGAAGCTTTCTTT,CASSPVSIMNTEAFF
TRBV7-2,TRBJ1-6,once,TRBD1,TGTGCCAGCAGCCCTGGGACAGGGTATAATTCACCCCTCCACTTT,CASSPGTGYNSPLHF
TRBV7-9,TRBJ2-1,few,.,TGTGCCAGCAGCTTGAGGCCCCCAGTAACCAATGAGCAGTTCTTC,CASSLRPPVTNEQFF
TRBV7-3,TRBJ2-3,.,.,TGTGCCAGCAGCTTGCTACCCACAGATACGCAGTATTTT,CASSLLPTDTQYF
TRBV7-9,TRBJ1-5,.,.,TGTGCCAGCAGCTTAGGTTTGGGGGGCAATCAGCCCCAGCATTTT,CASSLGLGGNQPQHF
TRBV5-1,TRBJ1-1,.,.,TGCGCCAGCAGCTTGGATGTGGGGTTGAACACTGAAGCTTTCTTT,CASSLDVGLNTEAFF
TRBV12-5,TRBJ1-2,.,.,TGTGCTAGTGGTTTGACCCCCCTGGCCAGGTATGGCTACACCTTC,CASGLTPLARYGYTF
TRBV29-1,TRBJ1-2,.,TRBD1,TGCAGCGTTGACCCGGAGGGGGCGGACTATGGCTACACCTTC,CSVDPEGADYGYTF
TRBV5-6,TRBJ2-5,.,TRBD1,TGTGCCAGCAGCTTGAGGGGGCCGGGGGAGACCCAGTACTTC,CASSLRGPGETQYF
TRBV7-9,TRBJ1-1,once,.,TGTGCCAGCACTCAAAGGATGGGCACTGAAGCTTTCTTT,CASTQRMGTEAFF
TRBV27,TRBJ1-2,once,TRBD1,TGTGCCCCGCCGGACAGGGTCCAGTATGGCTACACCTTC,CAPPDRVQYGYTF
TRBV6-5,TRBJ2-5,.,TRBD1,TGTGCCAGCAGTAACTCTGGGACAGTGAAAGAGACCCAGTACTTC,CASSNSGTVKETQYF
TRBV5-4,TRBJ1-1,.,.,TGTGCCAGCAGCTTGACGAGCCTGAACACTGAAGCTTTCTTT,CASSLTSLNTEAFF
TRBV10-3,TRBJ1-2,.,.,TGTGCCATCAGTGAGTCTAGGGAAAACTATGGCTACACCTTC,CAISESRENYGYTF
TRBV2,TRBJ2-2,.,TRBD1,TGTGCCAGCAAAGGGTCAGGGGGTCCCGGGGAGCTGTTTTTT,CASKGSGGPGELFF
TRBV10-3,TRBJ2-5,once,.,TGTGCCATCAGTGATGGTAGTAGTGGGGTCGGAGAGACCCAGTACTTC,CAISDGSSGVGETQYF
TRBV7-2,TRBJ1-5,.,.,TGTGCCAGCAGCTTTCCAATGCAGCCCCAGCATTTT,CASSFPMQPQHF
TRBV7-2,TRBJ1-6,.,.,TGTGCCAGCAGCTCCCCGAGGACAGTCGAATCACCCCTCCACTTT,CASSSPRTVESPLHF
TRBV7-9,TRBJ1-1,.,TRBD1,TGTGCCAGCAGCTCAACGGGACAGTTTCTGCGTGCTTTCTTT,CASSSTGQFLRAFF
TRBV6-5,TRBJ2-2,few,.,TGTGCCAGCAGCCAGGGGTCTTCCGGGGAGCTGTTTTTT,CASSQGSSGELFF
TRBV6-5,TRBJ1-4,once,.,TGTGCCAGCAGCGACCCCCGGAGAAATAATGAAAAACTGTTTTTT,CASSDPRRNNEKLFF
TRBV6-5,TRBJ2-7,.,TRBD1,TGTGCCAGCAGTACAGGACAGGGGACGGGCGAGCAGTACTTC,CASSTGQGTGEQYF
TRBV12-3/TRBV12-4,TRBJ2-5,.,TRBD2,TGTGCCAGCAGATCTAGCGGGGGAGAGACCCAGTACTTC,CASRSSGGETQYF
TRBV7-7,TRBJ2-1,.,TRBD1,TGTGCTAGCAGCTCGGGACAGGGGGGCTACAATGAGCAGTTCTTC,CASSSGQGGYNEQFF
TRBV25-1,TRBJ1-6,few,.,TGTGCCAGCAGTAAGGGGACGGTAATCTCCTATAATTCACCCCTCCACTTT,CASSKGTVISYNSPLHF
TRBV13,TRBJ2-7,.,TRBD1,TGTGCCAGCAGCTTCTTTTCCGGGACAGCCTCCTACGAGCAGTACTTC,CASSFFSGTASYEQYF
TRBV28,TRBJ2-7,.,TRBD2,TGTGCCAGCAGTTTGCCTAGCGGGGGCTACGAGCAGTACTTC,CASSLPSGGYEQYF
TRBV28,TRBJ1-4,.,.,TGTGCCAGCAGTTTGCCAGGGACTAATGAAAAACTGTTTTTT,CASSLPGTNEKLFF
TRBV19,TRBJ1-1,.,.,TGTGCCAGTAGTATCCAGGGTCTAGAGGGACCGAACACTGAAGCTTTCTTT,CASSIQGLEGPNTEAFF
TRBV7-8,TRBJ2-1,.,.,TGTGCCAGCAGCTCTTATAGACGGGATGAGCAGTTCTTC,CASSSYRRDEQFF
TRBV9,TRBJ2-2,.,.,TGTGCCAGCAGCGTATACGATAACACCGGGGAGCTGTTTTTT,CASSVYDNTGELFF
TRBV5-5,TRBJ1-1,.,.,TGTGCCAGCAGCTTGGAGAATGAAGCTTTCTTT,CASSLENEAFF
TRBV7-3,TRBJ2-3,.,TRBD2,TGTGCCAGCAGCCCCGGGGGGTTCCGTCCGCAGTATTTT,CASSPGGFRPQYF
TRBV28,TRBJ1-3,.,.,TGTGCCAGCAGCCCCGGATCTCGTGGAAACACCATATATTTT,CASSPGSRGNTIYF
TRBV6-5,TRBJ2-1,once,TRBD1,TGTGCCAGCAGACTCCTTGGACAGGGGGCTGAGCAGTTCTTC,CASRLLGQGAEQFF
TRBV5-1,TRBJ1-4,.,TRBD1,TGCGCCAGCAGCTTGGGGACAGGGCCTGAAAAACTGTTTTTT,CASSLGTGPEKLFF